This T cell receptor beta chain was observed in a study of T cell repertoires in cytomegalovirus infection (dated by TCRdb to about 2019). With regard to the full study: Recently identified HLA-C-restricted CMV epitopes, whose presentation resists viral immunomodulation, were targeted by peptide stimulations together with well-studied HLA-B-restricted epitopes. Because public TCR beta signatures pointed to carriage of CMV infection together with the matching HLA type, the HLA type of each donor mattered for the analysis.

Results and caveats for the whole study, not just this receptor: In the ex vivo response, HLA-C-restricted CMV-specific TCR beta clonotypes were dominant, and in two of eight donors the single most frequent clonotype came from this HLA-C-restricted group. Cumulative frequency of public TCR beta family members discriminated carriers of CMV infection plus the relevant HLA type in this cohort and an independent approximately 370-donor cohort.

This clonotype was counted ten times or more. It has no known antigen specificity. Base-call qualities are not available, and no considerably larger clone is one nucleotide away. The listed sequencing device is Illumina HiSeq 1500. Using fastp trimming at Q25 and MiXCR clonotype assembly, TCRdb reanalyzed the public sequencing data and kept in-frame beta chains. Each CDR3 protein gets just one entry, which takes the most common genes and DNA from the rows behind it. Recorded for this sample are about 890,000 distinct CDR3 sequences; roughly 31% of them occurred a single time. The ten largest clones represent around 15% of the sample. The label giving this sample's treatment or condition can be read as: in vitro stimulation with specific CMV peptide epitopes to enrich CMV-specific T cells. This specimen consisted of cultured CD8+ T cells from PBMCs, obtained from culture after CMV antigen stimulation. This receptor was obtained from a human donor in good health (CMV status not recorded). Some clones in this sample may be carry-over from other donors' samples.

The CDR3 in this case is CASSRGGLGNEKLFF. The bases are TGTGCCAGCAGCCGAGGGGGGCTCGGTAATGAAAAACTGTTTTTT. The chain employs TRBV7-2 and TRBJ1-4; the best D guess is TRBD1, with 6 bases matching. Inclusive of the bounding cysteine and phenylalanine, the CDR3 is 15 residues long. Only the CDR3 part of the read is kept: 45 bases, read in frame from the first base. V loses 5 bases of germline sequence and J loses 4 bases, and the interval between the two ends is 14 bases. According to the germline V gene, CDR1 reads SGHTA and CDR2 reads FQGNSA.